This T cell receptor (beta chain) was recorded in a study of Ad26.COV2.S vaccination and SARS-CoV-2 variants. Whole-study results and caveats: Estimates derived from TCR breadth and depth analyses may have underestimated total T cell responses. Recipients of vaccine and of placebo showed similar breadth of their non-spike TCR repertoires.

Comments on this clone: Its antigen is currently unknown.

The V and J ends lost 5 bases and 0 bases, in that order; junction bases with no gene match: 9. Germline V gives CDR1 SGHAT, CDR2 FQNNGV. This CDR3 has 16 amino acids. Sequencing used immunoSEQ multiplex PCR; TCRdb keeps in-frame clones, though not all of them. The sample carries about 180,000 clones, roughly 89% recorded once. V gene TRBV11-2 combines with J gene TRBJ1-1; 7 bases map to TRBD1. The source material was peripheral blood, sampled after recovery from COVID-19. The TCR comes from a human donor who had recovered from COVID-19. CDR3 sequence: CASSRVQGPLNTEAFF. CDR3 in DNA: TGTGCCAGCAGCAGGGTACAGGGGCCATTGAACACTGAAGCTTTCTTT.